This TCR beta chain was sequenced for a study of T cell responses to AZD1222 COVID-19 vaccine. For the study at large: Samples with a second dose at about 4 or about 12 weeks were pooled together. Overall study findings and caveats: Two doses of AZD1222 preceded a rise in Spike-specific TCR breadth and depth. No day 14 peak samples; only post-peak repertoires were characterized.

Trimming removed 0 bases at V and 5 bases at J, with 1 base between. Germline assignment: CDR1 SGHAT and CDR2 FQNNGV. The CDR3 extends over 11 amino acids. TCRdb's table, derived via immunoSEQ multiplex PCR, lists solely in-frame clones and lacks some. This sample has 70,000 to 85,000 clones, with 80% to 85% found just once. As for this clone: Its antigen is not known.

The sequenced sample was peripheral blood, obtained on day 0 of AZD1222 vaccination. This sequence joins TRBV11-2 and TRBJ1-1; D gene uncertain. This sequence originates from an adult in good health. DNA for the CDR3: TGTGCCAGCAGCTTAGAAACTGAAGCTTTCTTT. Amino acids: CASSLETEAFF.